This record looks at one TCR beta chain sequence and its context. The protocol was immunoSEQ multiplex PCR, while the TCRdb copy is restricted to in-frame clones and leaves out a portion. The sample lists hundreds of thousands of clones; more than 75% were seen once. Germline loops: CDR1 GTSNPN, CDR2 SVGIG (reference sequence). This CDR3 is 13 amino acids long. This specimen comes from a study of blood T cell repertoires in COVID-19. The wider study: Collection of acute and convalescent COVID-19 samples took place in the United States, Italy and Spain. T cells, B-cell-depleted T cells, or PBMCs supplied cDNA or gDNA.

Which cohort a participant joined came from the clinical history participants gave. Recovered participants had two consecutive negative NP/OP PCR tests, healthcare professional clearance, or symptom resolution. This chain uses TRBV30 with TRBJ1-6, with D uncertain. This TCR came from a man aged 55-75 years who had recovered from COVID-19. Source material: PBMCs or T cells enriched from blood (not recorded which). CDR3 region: CASTSSYNSPLHF. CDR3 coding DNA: TGTGCAAGTACGAGCTCCTATAATTCACCCCTCCACTTT.